This T cell receptor (beta chain) was documented in a study of human T cells and chemical hapten exposure. Per germline, CDR1 MNHEY and CDR2 SMNVEV (reference sequence). The CDR3 has 16 amino acids. Between the trimmed V and J ends, which lost 0 bases and 7 bases, there was a span of 16 bases. As the library was built, unique molecular identifiers were attached to individual cDNA molecules. MiXCR, applied by TCRdb to the RACE reads, yields one record per CDR3 protein. The sample shows about 82,000 distinct CDR3 sequences, 13% of them seen only once. Time point defined: patch test 3, about 24 weeks after DPC sensitization. Specified treatment: therapeutic diphenylcyclopropenone sensitization with weekly scalp DPC.

Here the sequenced sample was whole blood, taken in connection with sensitization to the hapten diphenylcyclopropenone (DPC). The chain has TRBV27 and TRBJ2-1; the D call may be TRBD1 or TRBD2 (7 bases each). The TCR originated in a woman in her forties or fifties with alopecia areata. Some clones in this sample may be carry-over from other donors' samples. CDR3 nucleotides: TGTGCCAGCAGTTTATCGGGTTACAGGGGAGGGAATGAGCAGTTCTTC. The encoded protein is CASSLSGYRGGNEQFF.